Following are 30 T cell receptor beta chains from one sample sequenced in a study of cytomegalovirus exposure and HLA in healthy donors (dated by TCRdb to about 2017). Libraries were made using the immunoSEQ multiplex PCR assay. For the multiplex PCR, a mixture combining 60 forward primers for TCR Vbeta segments and 13 reverse primers for TCR Jbeta segments was used. TCRdb carries this immuneACCESS record with in-frame sequences only. Its versions omit some clonotypes, under half of them owing to an unresolved V gene in the studies checked, with the rest unexplained. The table for this sample shows 53,000 or so clones. The ten largest clonotypes hold roughly 12% of the sample. Specimen: PBMCs. These receptors were collected from a man aged 18 to 29 in good health and CMV-seropositive.

This sequence joins TRBV4-2 and TRBJ2-3; 8 bases agree with TRBD2. Trimming took 3 bases from V and 2 from J; bases not matched to a gene: 13. From germline, CDR1 is LGHNA and CDR2 YNFKEQ. The CDR3 is made up of 18 amino acids. The CDR3: CASSHPPIGLASTDTQYF. The CDR3, as DNA: TGTGCCAGCAGCCATCCCCCCATAGGACTAGCCTCCACAGATACGCAGTATTTT.

The gene calls are TRBV25-1 and TRBJ2-5, with 10 nucleotides matching TRBD1. V lost 4 bases, J lost 2 bases, and 7 bases stayed unmatched. Germline assignment: CDR1 MGHDK and CDR2 SYGVNS. The CDR3 sequence is 16 residues long. The CDR3 spells CASSAGTGVSQETQYF. As DNA, the CDR3 is TGTGCCAGCAGTGCGGGGACAGGGGTTTCACAAGAGACCCAGTACTTC. The entire variable domain, with the rest obtained from reference TRBV25-1 and TRBJ2-5, is as follows: EADIYQTPRYLVIGTGKKITLECSQTMGHDKMYWYQQDPGMELHLIHYSYGVNSTEKGDLSSESTVSRIRTEHFPLTLESARPSHTSQYLCASSAGTGVSQETQYFGPGTRLLVL.

V is TRBV14 and J is TRBJ1-4; no clear D gene. Between the trimmed V and J ends, which lost 3 bases and 4 bases, there was a span of 12 bases. This CDR3 region has 15 residues. The germline CDR1 and CDR2 sequences are SGHDN and FVKESK. CDR3 coding DNA: TGTGCCAGCAGCCACCGGGAGGGCGTTAATGAAAAACTGTTTTTT. Protein: CASSHREGVNEKLFF.

The CDR3 nucleotides are TGTGCCAGCAGTGAAGACTACCACAATGAGCAGTTCTTC. This translates into CASSEDYHNEQFF. The chain couples TRBV2 to TRBJ2-1; D gene unclear. Germline V gives CDR1 SNHLY, CDR2 FYNNEI. The length of the CDR3 is 13 residues. Trimming took 1 base from V and 5 from J, leaving 6 bases between them.

This chain joins TRBV18 and TRBJ2-7, with D tentatively TRBD2 (6 bases). The CDR3 extends over 15 amino acids. V lost 3 bases, J lost 0 bases, and 12 bases lay in between. Germline CDR1 KGHSH, CDR2 LQKENI. The CDR3 spells CASSPLAGSSYEQYF. The CDR3 nucleotides are TGTGCCAGCTCACCTTTGGCGGGGAGCTCCTACGAGCAGTACTTC.

The CDR3 sequence is CSAQAGLAETYEQYF. The CDR3 region has the DNA TGCAGCGCCCAAGCTGGATTAGCGGAGACCTACGAGCAGTACTTC. The rearrangement links TRBV29-1 to TRBJ2-7; weak D call: TRBD2 (6 bases). The germline gives CDR1 SQVTM, CDR2 ANQGSEA. There are 15 residues in the CDR3. V dropped 7 bases and J dropped 2 bases, with 21 bases sitting between them.

This rearrangement joins TRBV30 to TRBJ2-3; maybe TRBD2 (5 bases). This CDR3 has 14 amino acids. V was trimmed by 3 bases and J by 0 bases, leaving 10 bases between them. Per germline, CDR1 GTSNPN and CDR2 SVGIG (reference sequence). The CDR3 protein is CAWSGLASTDTQYF. The CDR3 nucleotides are TGTGCCTGGAGCGGACTCGCTAGCACAGATACGCAGTATTTT.

The gene calls are TRBV9 and TRBJ1-1; 10 bases align to TRBD1. V lost 4 bases, J lost 7 bases, and 10 bases stayed unmatched. Per the germline V gene, CDR1 is SGDLS and CDR2 is YYNGEE. The CDR3 length is 15 residues. The chain's CDR3 is CASSTSGTGESEAFF. DNA for the CDR3: TGTGCCAGCAGCACCTCCGGGACAGGGGAGAGTGAAGCTTTCTTT.

The V and J genes are TRBV28 and TRBJ1-5; D is undetermined. Germline V gives CDR1 MDHEN, CDR2 SYDVKM. V dropped 6 bases and J dropped 9 bases, with 15 bases sitting between them. The CDR3 extends over 13 amino acids. DNA of the CDR3: TGTGCCAGCAGCTTTACACGGGAGGGGCCCCAGCATTTT. It is translated as CASSFTREGPQHF.

The chain has TRBV4-1 and TRBJ1-2; D unresolved. This CDR3 is built from 17 residues. Germline CDR1 MGHRA, CDR2 YSYEKL. V was pared by 0 bases and J by 6 bases, with 20 bases between. The CDR3 loop is CASSQDEGHRYSDGYTF. DNA for the CDR3: TGCGCCAGCAGCCAAGATGAGGGTCACCGCTATAGCGATGGCTACACCTTC.

The gene calls are TRBV2 and TRBJ1-1, with D perhaps matching TRBD1 (6 bases). Germline loops: CDR1 SNHLY, CDR2 FYNNEI. CDR3 length: 13 residues. Trimming took 3 bases from V and 3 from J, leaving 8 bases between them. In nucleotides, the CDR3 is TGTGCCAGCAGTGAGAACAGGGACACTGAAGCTTTCTTT. It yields the protein CASSENRDTEAFF. The full variable domain, completed using reference TRBV2 and TRBJ1-1, is EPEVTQTPSHQVTQMGQEVILRCVPISNHLYFYWYRQILGQKVEFLVSFYNNEISEKSEIFDDQFSVERPDGSNFTLKIRSTKLEDSAMYFCASSENRDTEAFFGQGTRLTVV.

This chain uses TRBV11-2 with TRBJ2-1; 9 bases fit TRBD2. Losses at the gene ends were 1 base for V and 5 bases for J; bases not matched to a gene: 12. In germline, CDR1 is SGHAT, CDR2 FQNNGV. The CDR3 has 18 amino acids. This CDR3 is CASSLVVVASGKNNEQFF. The CDR3 bases are TGTGCCAGCAGCTTAGTAGTTGTGGCTAGCGGGAAGAACAATGAGCAGTTCTTC.

This chain joins TRBV29-1 and TRBJ1-1; D ambiguous. CDR3 length: 11 residues. V dropped 3 bases and J dropped 5 bases, with 7 bases sitting between them. CDR1 is SQVTM and CDR2 is ANQGSEA in the germline V gene. The chain's CDR3 is CSVDRETEAFF. CDR3 DNA: TGCAGCGTTGATAGGGAGACTGAAGCTTTCTTT.

The genes are TRBV28 and TRBJ1-1, with D possibly TRBD1 on 5 matching bases. The ends were cut back, 6 bases at V and 6 bases at J, with 23 bases in the middle. Germline lookup yields CDR1 MDHEN and CDR2 SYDVKM. The CDR3 covers 16 residues. The CDR3 nucleotides are TGTGCCAGCAGCCCTCTACCCCCGGGTCAGGGCGCTGAAGCTTTCTTT. It translates to CASSPLPPGQGAEAFF.

V usage is TRBV5-8 and J usage is TRBJ2-7, with D possibly being TRBD2 (5 bases). The CDR3 spans 15 residues. Looked up from germline, CDR1 is SGHTS and CDR2 is YDEGEE. With 2 bases removed from V and 3 bases from J, the gap between germline ends came to 15 bases. CDR3 DNA: TGTGCCAGCAGCTTTAGCTCGGGATCCCGCTACGAGCAGTACTTC. It is translated as CASSFSSGSRYEQYF.

The chain carries TRBV12-5 and TRBJ1-2; D not certain. The CDR3 has 15 residues. The germline V gene has CDR1 LGHNT and CDR2 FRNRAP. Trimming stripped 4 bases from V and 4 bases from J, with 16 bases between. For the CDR3, the DNA is TGTGCTAGTGGTTCCCCCCGGTCGGTACTCTATGGCTACACCTTC. It translates to CASGSPRSVLYGYTF.

In DNA form, the CDR3 reads TGCGCCAGCAGCTTAAGCGGGAGGTCGCAAGAGACCCAGTACTTC. It translates to CASSLSGRSQETQYF. The rearrangement links TRBV5-1 to TRBJ2-5; 9 bases are shared with TRBD2. V shed 2 bases and J 2 bases; nucleotides not matched to a gene: 4. This CDR3 contains 15 residues. The germline gives CDR1 SGHRS, CDR2 YFSETQ.

The chain is built from TRBV5-1 and TRBJ1-1, with D maybe TRBD1 (5 bases). The V end lost 3 bases, the J end lost 5 bases, and 20 bases lay between the germline ends. The CDR3 is made up of 16 amino acids. Germline values: CDR1 SGHRS, CDR2 YFSETQ. The CDR3 sequence is CASSSMTATLGTEAFF. The CDR3 DNA is TGCGCCAGCAGCTCCATGACAGCCACCCTGGGGACTGAAGCTTTCTTT.

The CDR3 here is CASGPGRGREQYF. CDR3 DNA sequence: TGTGCTAGTGGTCCAGGGCGAGGACGGGAGCAGTACTTC. The rearrangement links TRBV12-5 to TRBJ2-7; D might be TRBD1 (5 bases). Trimming removed 5 bases from V and 7 bases from J, with 15 bases in between. The germline V gene has CDR1 LGHNT and CDR2 FRNRAP. The CDR3 has 13 residues.

The chain employs TRBV5-6 and TRBJ2-1, with 10 bases fitting TRBD1. The V gene's germline CDR1 is SGHDT and CDR2 YYEEEE. The junction had 4 bases not matched to a gene; V was cut back by 5 bases and J by 2 bases. This CDR3 is 15 amino acids long. The CDR3 region has the DNA TGTGCCAGCAGTCCGGGACAGGGGCCCTACAATGAGCAGTTCTTC. Translated: CASSPGQGPYNEQFF.

Of note for this clone: Sequence at one end of the junction differs from germline and may be a read error. The chain carries TRBV5-6 and TRBJ2-2; D remains ambiguous. CDR1 is SGHDT and CDR2 is YYEEEE in the germline V gene. The CDR3 has 13 residues. CDR3 amino acids: CASRSSNIGELFF. The CDR3 DNA follows: TGTGCCAGCAGAAGTTCGAACATCGGGGAGCTGTTTTTT. Full variable domain (missing parts from reference TRBV5-6 and TRBJ2-2): DAGVTQSPTHLIKTRGQQVTLRCSPKSGHDTVSWYQQALGQGPQFIFQYYEEEERQRGNFPDRFSGHQFPNYSSELNVNALLLGDSALYLCASRSSNIGELFFGEGSRLTVL.

The rearrangement uses TRBV7-2 and TRBJ2-1, with D possibly matching TRBD1 (5 bases). From germline, CDR1 is SGHTA and CDR2 FQGNSA. The CDR3 runs 14 residues. Trimming took 1 base from V and 8 from J, leaving 12 bases between them. CDR3 loop: CASSLGAGSHEQFF. The CDR3 DNA reads as TGTGCCAGCAGCTTAGGGGCAGGGTCGCATGAGCAGTTCTTC.

The chain has TRBV4-1 and TRBJ2-3, with 10 bases aligning to TRBD1. The CDR3 contains 17 residues. J gave up 0 bases and V 1 base, and 4 bases lay outside the gene matches. Per the germline V gene, CDR1 is MGHRA and CDR2 is YSYEKL. In DNA, the CDR3 is TGCGCCAGCAGCCAAGTCGACAGGGGGCCCAGCACAGATACGCAGTATTTT. Encoded protein: CASSQVDRGPSTDTQYF.

This sequence joins TRBV5-1 and TRBJ1-1, with D unresolved. Per the germline V gene, CDR1 is SGHRS and CDR2 is YFSETQ. The CDR3 length is 12 residues. With 0 bases removed from V and 11 bases from J, the gap between germline ends came to 11 bases. CDR3 region: CASSLGGLGAFF. In DNA form, the CDR3 reads TGCGCCAGCAGCTTGGGAGGGCTGGGTGCTTTCTTT.

The chain has TRBV28 and TRBJ1-1, with D maybe TRBD1 (5 bases). The CDR3 spans 13 residues. Germline CDR1 is MDHEN and CDR2 is SYDVKM. V gave up 8 bases and J gave up 4 bases, with 14 bases separating them. The CDR3 DNA follows: TGTGCCAGCCCCGGGGGGTCGGGCACTGAAGCTTTCTTT. As protein: CASPGGSGTEAFF.

The chain is built from TRBV14 and TRBJ2-1, with a tentative D call TRBD2 (6 bases). Trimming pared 4 bases from V and 2 bases from J, leaving 15 bases between. The CDR3 runs 16 residues. Germline CDR1 is SGHDN and CDR2 is FVKESK. The CDR3 sequence is CASSPRRALTYNEQFF. CDR3 bases: TGTGCCAGCAGCCCTAGGAGGGCCCTGACCTACAATGAGCAGTTCTTC. Full variable domain (missing parts from reference TRBV14 and TRBJ2-1): EAGVTQFPSHSVIEKGQTVTLRCDPISGHDNLYWYRRVMGKEIKFLLHFVKESKQDESGMPNNRFLAERTGGTYSTLKVQPAELEDSGVYFCASSPRRALTYNEQFFGPGTRLTVL.

V usage is TRBV2 and J usage is TRBJ2-7, with 7 bases matching TRBD2. From germline, CDR1 is SNHLY and CDR2 FYNNEI. The V and J ends lost 4 bases and 3 bases, in that order; junction bases with no gene match: 6. The CDR3 runs to 14 residues. The CDR3 is CASSVGGTLYEQYF. CDR3 DNA sequence: TGTGCCAGCAGTGTCGGGGGGACCCTCTACGAGCAGTACTTC.

The chain couples TRBV6-1 to TRBJ1-4, with TRBD1 matching over 9 bases. Germline CDR1 is MNHNS and CDR2 is SASEGT. The CDR3 consists of 15 residues. Unmatched junction bases numbered 5, after V lost 2 bases and J lost 7 bases. The DNA for the CDR3 is TGTGCCAGCAGTGAAACCGGGACAGGGCCTGAAAAACTGTTTTTT. It is translated as CASSETGTGPEKLFF.

CDR3 protein: CASGGGEGNTIYF. DNA of the CDR3: TGTGCCAGCGGGGGGGGAGAGGGAAACACCATATATTTT. The J gene is TRBJ1-3, the V gene TRBV28; the D gene is possibly TRBD1 (5 bases). This CDR3 has 13 amino acids. V lost 8 bases to trimming and J lost 4 bases, with 12 bases between them. CDR1 is MDHEN, CDR2 SYDVKM, per germline.

This clone is identified as medium-sized from frequency. V gene TRBV2 combines with J gene TRBJ1-1; tentative D call: TRBD1 (6 bases). V gave up 7 bases and J gave up 1 base, with 10 bases separating them. CDR1 is SNHLY and CDR2 is FYNNEI in the germline V gene. CDR3 size: 13 residues. This CDR3 is CASKPGQNTEAFF. For the CDR3, the DNA is TGTGCCAGCAAACCGGGACAGAACACTGAAGCTTTCTTT.